A selection of T cell receptor beta chains follows, all from one sample in a study of T cell responses to AZD1222 COVID-19 vaccine. Clones were read by immunoSEQ multiplex PCR, and TCRdb kept only the in-frame ones, dropping some. The sample lists 180,000 or so clones, 85% to 90% occurring once. Sequenced here: peripheral blood, sampled 28 days after the second AZD1222 dose. The receptors derive from an adult who received the AZD1222 COVID-19 vaccine. Each CDR3 is given with its conserved first and last residue. D genes are given only for firm matches. A row's size may be missing; if present it is once, few, many or a size class.

abundance	d_gene	v_gene	j_gene	CDR3nt	CDR3aa
few	.	TRBV12-3/TRBV12-4	TRBJ2-7	TGTGCCAGCAGCGACCTGGCGGCCTACGAGCAGTACTTC	CASSDLAAYEQYF
.	.	TRBV20-1	TRBJ2-5	TGCAGTGCTAGAAATCTGGAGACCCAGTACTTC	CSARNLETQYF
.	.	TRBV4-2	TRBJ2-7	TGTGCCAGCAGCCAAGGGGGTGGCGGGGCCTCCTACGAGCAGTACTTC	CASSQGGGGASYEQYF
.	.	TRBV5-1	TRBJ2-2	TGCGCCAGCAGCTTGAGAGGCCCTCGCACCGGGGAGCTGTTTTTT	CASSLRGPRTGELFF
.	.	TRBV21-1	TRBJ2-1	TGTGCCAGCAGCAAAGAACGGACAAAAACCCGGTGGAAAGCCTACAATGAGCAGTTCTTC	CASSKERTKTRWKAYNEQFF
.	.	TRBV11-3	TRBJ1-1	TGTGCCAGCAGCTTAAACAGGTACACTGAAGCTTTCTTT	CASSLNRYTEAFF
.	.	TRBV27	TRBJ2-2	TGTGCCAGCAGGCCCACCCGGGAATTTTTTAGGGAGCTGTTTTTT	CASRPTREFFRELFF
.	.	TRBV23-1	TRBJ1-1	TGCGCCAGCAGTCAACCTTGGGACCCTCCAGCTTTCTTT	CASSQPWDPPAFF
.	.	TRBV19	TRBJ2-5	TGTGCCAGTAGTCCCCCGGGACTGCAAGAGACCCAGTACTTC	CASSPPGLQETQYF
.	.	TRBV19	TRBJ1-4	TGTGCCAGTAACCCCTCGGGCGGCCGAAGGGAAAAACTGTTTTTT	CASNPSGGRREKLFF
.	.	TRBV7-3	TRBJ2-2	TGTGCCAGCAGCTCCAAAGTCACCGGGGAGCTGTTTTTT	CASSSKVTGELFF
.	.	TRBV28	TRBJ2-5	TGTGCCAGCAGCACTGGCGCACAAGAGACCCAGTACTTC	CASSTGAQETQYF
once	TRBD1	TRBV7-2	TRBJ2-5	TGTGCCAGCAGCAGGGGACAGGGCGGAGAGACCCAGTACTTC	CASSRGQGGETQYF